This record concerns one TCR beta chain sequence. These data are taken from a study of siplizumab effects on memory and regulatory T cells. V lost 3 bases and J lost 4, with 11 bases in between. CDR1 and CDR2 from the germline V gene are MNHEY and SMNVEV (reference sequence). This CDR3 is built from 14 residues. Generated by immunoSEQ multiplex PCR, the TCRdb table keeps only in-frame clones and is missing some. Here the sample spans 85,000 to 130,000 clones, about 91% being singletons. This chain joins TRBV27 and TRBJ2-3, with no clear D. The TCR comes from a human donor in good health. Some clones in this sample may be carry-over from other donors' samples. Sequencing was carried out using CD4+ T cells sorted from blood. CDR3 sequence reads: CASSFLGHADTQYF. In DNA form, the CDR3 reads TGTGCCAGCAGTTTTCTGGGCCATGCAGATACGCAGTATTTT.